Below are 29 T cell receptor beta chains sequenced from a single sample in a study of blood T cell repertoires in COVID-19. Profiling relied on immunoSEQ multiplex PCR, and the TCRdb table lists in-frame clones only, not all of them. Of 100,000 to 150,000 clones in the sample, about 88% were seen once. The sequencing sample was made of peripheral blood. Receptors were obtained from a woman older than 75 with acute or convalescent COVID-19.

This chain joins TRBV19 and TRBJ1-1; 7 positions match TRBD1. This CDR3 contains 14 residues. V was pared by 3 bases and J by 1 base, with 2 bases of the junction left unmatched. Germline V lookup: CDR1 LNHDA, CDR2 SQIVND (reference sequence). The CDR3 DNA reads as TGTGCCAGTAGTATGGACAGGCGGAACACTGAAGCTTTCTTT. Protein: CASSMDRRNTEAFF.

This clone has only a few counts. The CDR3 DNA sequence: TGTGCCAGCAGCCATACCGGGACAGGGCAAGGATCCCTCCACTTT. This sequence encodes CASSHTGTGQGSLHF. The chain uses TRBV3-1 (or the pseudogene TRBV3-2) and TRBJ1-6, with 9 bases matching TRBD1. CDR1 is LGHDT and CDR2 is YNNKEL in the germline V gene (reference sequence). This CDR3 spans 15 amino acids. V lost 3 bases, J lost 14 bases, and 11 bases stayed unmatched.

This clone was observed a single time. The chain employs TRBV25-1 and TRBJ2-7; perhaps TRBD2 as D (5 bases). CDR3 length: 12 residues. Germline V gene sequence: CDR1 MGHDK, CDR2 SYGVNS. V dropped 3 bases and J dropped 5 bases, with 8 bases sitting between them. The CDR3 DNA sequence: TGTGCCAGCAGTGAGCCCGGGGACGAGCAGTACTTC. This translates into CASSEPGDEQYF.

The sample holds one count of this clone. The CDR3 loop is CASSVGGSQPQHF. The CDR3 coding sequence is TGTGCCAGCTCAGTGGGGGGGAGTCAGCCCCAGCATTTT. V usage is TRBV18 and J usage is TRBJ1-5, with D maybe TRBD1 (5 bases). CDR3 length: 13 amino acids. Germline lookup yields CDR1 KGHSH and CDR2 LQKENI. Between the trimmed V and J ends, which lost 5 bases and 6 bases, there was a span of 11 bases.

The chain couples TRBV7-9 to TRBJ1-1; D may be TRBD1 (6 bases). This CDR3 region has 14 residues. CDR1 and CDR2 from the germline V gene are SEHNR and FQNEAQ (reference sequence). V was shortened by 5 bases and J by 1 base, with 11 bases between the two germline ends. The CDR3 here is CASSATDRNTEAFF. For the CDR3, the DNA is TGTGCCAGCAGCGCGACGGACAGGAACACTGAAGCTTTCTTT.

The chain carries TRBV7-3 and TRBJ1-1; no clear D. The CDR3 has 14 residues. Trimming took off 4 bases at V and 6 bases at J, with 15 bases between the two ends. The germline CDR1 and CDR2 sequences are SGHTA and FQGTGA. The CDR3 region has the DNA TGTGCCAGCAGCTCCCGGAGCGGGCTCTCTGAAGCTTTCTTT. Its protein product is CASSSRSGLSEAFF.

The chain combines TRBV6-2 or TRBV6-3 with TRBJ2-7; TRBD2 might be the D (5 bases). This CDR3 comprises 13 residues. Germline loops: CDR1 MNHEY, CDR2 SVGEGT. The V end lost 5 bases, the J end lost 2 bases, and 10 bases lay between the germline ends. CDR3 sequence reads: CASSGGLAYEQYF. DNA of the CDR3: TGTGCCAGCAGTGGCGGGCTGGCCTACGAGCAGTACTTC.

The J gene is TRBJ1-3, the V gene TRBV7-9; D gene ambiguous. Germline V gives CDR1 SEHNR, CDR2 FQNEAQ (reference sequence). This CDR3 is 12 amino acids long. Between the trimmed V and J ends, which lost 6 bases and 4 bases, there was a span of 7 bases. Here the CDR3 reads CASRGEGNTIYF. CDR3 bases: TGTGCCAGCAGGGGAGAAGGAAACACCATATATTTT.

The chain joins TRBV19 to TRBJ1-5, with 9 bases that match TRBD1. The CDR3 is 14 amino acids. Germline trimming cut 5 bases from V and 6 bases from J; bases unmatched to any gene: 5. The germline V gene has CDR1 LNHDA and CDR2 SQIVND (reference sequence). The CDR3 region has the DNA TGTGCCAGTAGTGACAGGGGGTTGGGTCAGCCCCAGCATTTT. It codes for CASSDRGLGQPQHF.

This sequence joins TRBV3-1 (or the pseudogene TRBV3-2) and TRBJ2-3, with a weak D call TRBD2 (7 bases). Germline values: CDR1 LGHDT, CDR2 YNNKEL (reference sequence). V was pared by 0 bases and J by 0 bases, with 16 bases between. The CDR3 extends over 18 amino acids. The DNA for the CDR3 is TGTGCCAGCAGCCAAGATCCGTCGGGGGGCAGCAGCACAGATACGCAGTATTTT. Its protein is CASSQDPSGGSSTDTQYF.

V is TRBV7-2 and J is TRBJ1-1; tentative D call: TRBD1 (5 bases). The CDR3 length is 14 residues. Germline CDR1 and CDR2: SGHTA and FQGNSA. V shed 1 base and J shed 1 base, with 7 bases lying between them. DNA for the CDR3: TGTGCCAGCAGCTTAGGGACACAGAACACTGAAGCTTTCTTT. Amino acids: CASSLGTQNTEAFF. Full variable domain (outside the CDR3, taken from reference TRBV7-2 and TRBJ1-1): GAGVSQSPSNKVTEKGKDVELRCDPISGHTALYWYRQSLGQGLEFLIYFQGNSAPDKSGLPSDRFSAERTGGSVSTLTIQRTQQEDSAVYLCASSLGTQNTEAFFGQGTRLTVV.

The chain uses TRBV6-6 and TRBJ2-1, with 8 nucleotides matching TRBD2. This CDR3 region has 17 residues. The junction had 10 bases not matched to a gene; V was cut back by 5 bases and J by 1 base. Per germline, CDR1 MNHNY and CDR2 SVGAGI (reference sequence). CDR3 region: CASSPKSGGRSYNEQFF. CDR3 DNA: TGTGCCAGCAGTCCGAAAAGCGGGGGCCGATCCTACAATGAGCAGTTCTTC.

This clone was recorded only once. V usage is TRBV7-2 and J usage is TRBJ2-3; D possibly corresponds to TRBD2 (5 bases). The CDR3 is 15 residues long. Germline loops: CDR1 SGHTA, CDR2 FQGNSA. V lost 2 bases, J lost 0 bases, and 9 bases lay in between. CDR3 residues: CASSLSGTSTDTQYF. The CDR3 DNA sequence: TGTGCCAGCAGCTTATCGGGAACTAGCACAGATACGCAGTATTTT.

The gene calls are TRBV2 and TRBJ1-2, with 9 positions matching TRBD1. Germline V gene lookup returns CDR1 SNHLY and CDR2 FYNNEI. The CDR3 is 14 amino acids. The V segment lost 4 bases and the J segment 2 bases; nucleotides outside the gene matches: 2. In nucleotides, the CDR3 is TGTGCCAGCAGTGTAGGGACAGGGAACTATGGCTACACCTTC. Protein: CASSVGTGNYGYTF.

The chain joins TRBV5-1 to TRBJ2-7, with 12 bases that match TRBD2. Germline lookup yields CDR1 SGHRS and CDR2 YFSETQ. With 1 base clipped from V and 4 bases from J, the junction kept 6 bases outside the gene matches. This CDR3 has 16 residues. CDR3 amino acids: CASSLLLAGGIYEQYF. DNA of the CDR3: TGCGCCAGCAGCTTGCTGCTAGCGGGAGGGATATACGAGCAGTACTTC.

The chain uses TRBV7-2 and TRBJ2-2; 8 positions match TRBD1. In germline, CDR1 is SGHTA, CDR2 FQGNSA. The CDR3 has 17 amino acids. The ends lost 5 bases at V and 4 bases at J; junction bases unmatched: 12. The CDR3 here is CASSPSGTGGITGELFF. Here the CDR3 DNA reads TGTGCCAGCAGCCCATCCGGAACAGGGGGTATCACCGGGGAGCTGTTTTTT.

The genes are TRBV18 and TRBJ2-1; D gene uncertain. The ends were cut back, 2 bases at V and 0 bases at J, with 11 bases in the middle. Per germline, CDR1 KGHSH and CDR2 LQKENI. The CDR3 length is 16 residues. CDR3 nucleotide sequence: TGTGCCAGCTCACCAGGTAGCCGGAGCTCCTACAATGAGCAGTTCTTC. Translating gives CASSPGSRSSYNEQFF.

The gene calls are TRBV24-1 and TRBJ1-2; D remains unclear. The CDR3 has 15 amino acids. V was shortened by 6 bases and J by 0 bases, with 13 bases between the two germline ends. Germline V lookup: CDR1 KGHDR, CDR2 SFDVKD. The CDR3 is CATSPGLDANYGYTF. In nucleotides, the CDR3 is TGTGCCACCAGTCCAGGACTGGACGCTAACTATGGCTACACCTTC.

This clone was found once. The rearrangement uses TRBV29-1 and TRBJ1-2; tentatively, D is TRBD1 (6 bases). Germline lookup yields CDR1 SQVTM and CDR2 ANQGSEA. The CDR3 totals 14 residues. V lost 7 bases and J 5 bases, leaving 20 bases between the germline ends. CDR3 sequence: CSATPTGLRYGYTF. CDR3 coding DNA: TGCAGCGCAACCCCCACAGGGCTTAGGTATGGCTACACCTTC.

The V gene is TRBV2, the J gene TRBJ1-2; no clear D gene. Germline assignment: CDR1 SNHLY and CDR2 FYNNEI. The CDR3 runs 16 residues. The ends were cut back, 5 bases at V and 4 bases at J, with 20 bases in the middle. CDR3 in DNA: TGTGCCAGCAGTCCGGGTAGGGCCCCCGAGGGCTATGGCTACACCTTC. Residues: CASSPGRAPEGYGYTF.

The genes are TRBV19 and TRBJ1-1; TRBD1 might be the D (6 bases). Looked up from germline, CDR1 is LNHDA and CDR2 is SQIVND (reference sequence). V lost 3 bases to trimming and J lost 1 base, with 15 bases between them. This CDR3 region has 16 residues. CDR3 in DNA: TGTGCCAGTAGTATCCTGGGGGGGGCGCGGAACACTGAAGCTTTCTTT. Translating it yields CASSILGGARNTEAFF. The full variable domain, rest sourced from reference TRBV19 and TRBJ1-1, is DGGITQSPKYLFRKEGQNVTLSCEQNLNHDAMYWYRQDPGQGLRLIYYSQIVNDFQKGDIAEGYSVSREKKESFPLTVTSAQKNPTAFYLCASSILGGARNTEAFFGQGTRLTVV.

A remark on this clone: Lacking the conserved final phenylalanine or tryptophan, this CDR3 likely reflects a read error. The DNA is left out, because the CDR3 cannot be placed on it with certainty; the CDR3 is given as TCRdb lists it. This chain links TRBV21-1 with TRBJ2-7; the DNA was not compared with TRBD2, the D call given in the table. TRBV21-1 is listed as a pseudogene. The length of the CDR3 is 14 amino acids, counting both ends. The CDR3: CASSKGTSGGVNSG.

The chain has TRBV5-6 and TRBJ2-3, with 9 bases fitting TRBD2. Unmatched junction bases numbered 10, after V lost 3 bases and J lost 2 bases. The CDR3 loop spans 17 amino acids. Per the germline V gene, CDR1 is SGHDT and CDR2 is YYEEEE. Written as DNA, the CDR3 is TGTGCCAGCAGCTGGGGTGGGAGCGGGAGGTTCACAGATACGCAGTATTTT. Translation: CASSWGGSGRFTDTQYF.

The rearrangement joins TRBV3-1 (or the pseudogene TRBV3-2) to TRBJ2-7; D gene uncertain. Trimming took off 2 bases at V and 6 bases at J, with 20 bases between the two ends. Germline loops: CDR1 LGHDT, CDR2 YNNKEL (reference sequence). This CDR3 has 16 amino acids. CDR3 amino acids: CASSQSPIMTGAEQYF. DNA for the CDR3: TGTGCCAGCAGCCAATCCCCAATCATGACCGGAGCCGAGCAGTACTTC.

There are a few counts of this clone. V usage is TRBV18 and J usage is TRBJ1-1; 9 bases are a match to TRBD1. CDR1 KGHSH and CDR2 LQKENI come from the germline V gene. The CDR3 extends over 14 amino acids. With 4 bases clipped from V and 5 bases from J, the junction kept 5 bases outside the gene matches. The CDR3 loop is CASSLQGAPTEAFF. CDR3 DNA sequence: TGTGCCAGCTCACTACAGGGGGCGCCGACTGAAGCTTTCTTT.

This chain connects TRBV7-2 to TRBJ2-3; perhaps TRBD2 as D (6 bases). Germline V gene lookup returns CDR1 SGHTA and CDR2 FQGNSA. Trimming stripped 3 bases from V and 3 bases from J, with 13 bases between. CDR3 length: 15 residues. CDR3 coding DNA: TGTGCCAGCAGCTTTCCTAGCGCAAGTACAGATACGCAGTATTTT. Residues: CASSFPSASTDTQYF. Full variable domain (rest looked up from reference TRBV7-2 and TRBJ2-3): GAGVSQSPSNKVTEKGKDVELRCDPISGHTALYWYRQSLGQGLEFLIYFQGNSAPDKSGLPSDRFSAERTGGSVSTLTIQRTQQEDSAVYLCASSFPSASTDTQYFGPGTRLTVL.

The chain is built from TRBV5-1 and TRBJ1-4; perhaps TRBD1 as D (6 bases). The CDR3 is made up of 16 amino acids. The germline V gene has CDR1 SGHRS and CDR2 YFSETQ. The V end lost 1 base, the J end lost 5 bases, and 15 bases lay between the germline ends. CDR3 sequence (DNA): TGCGCCAGCAGCTTGACAGGGTCAGTTCCGAATGAAAAACTGTTTTTT. It encodes CASSLTGSVPNEKLFF.

The chain has TRBV9 and TRBJ2-1, with 8 bases that match TRBD2. Looked up from germline, CDR1 is SGDLS and CDR2 is YYNGEE. After removal of 0 bases from V and 1 base from J, the junction contained 6 bases not matched to a gene. The CDR3 sequence is 17 residues long. CDR3 bases: TGTGCCAGCAGCGTAGCGGGAGGGCCAAGGTCCTACAATGAGCAGTTCTTC. It codes for CASSVAGGPRSYNEQFF.

The chain joins TRBV28 to TRBJ2-7, with 14 bases identical to TRBD2. This CDR3 contains 15 residues. CDR1 and CDR2 (germline): MDHEN, SYDVKM. V trimming: 6 bases; J trimming: 4 bases; junction bases outside the gene matches: 5. The CDR3 protein is CASSGGLAGGYEQYF. In nucleotides, the CDR3 is TGTGCCAGCAGCGGAGGACTAGCGGGAGGTTACGAGCAGTACTTC.